One sample yielded the 20 T cell receptor beta chains listed below, sequenced in a study of blood T cell repertoires in COVID-19. TCRdb's table, derived via immunoSEQ multiplex PCR, lists solely in-frame clones and lacks some. This repertoire shows about 60,000 clones, around four fifths found once; its top ten account for about 6.7%. Sequenced input: peripheral blood. These receptors were obtained from a human donor in a cohort sampled during active COVID-19.

The V gene is TRBV5-6, the J gene TRBJ1-3; possible D gene TRBD1, 5 bases. Looked up from germline, CDR1 is SGHDT and CDR2 is YYEEEE. V was clipped by 4 bases and J by 0 bases, with 11 bases between them. The CDR3 spans 15 residues. CDR3 in amino acids: CASSLQGFSGNTIYF. CDR3 sequence (DNA): TGTGCCAGCAGCCTCCAGGGATTCTCTGGAAACACCATATATTTT.

This clone showed up just once. The rearrangement joins TRBV7-9 to TRBJ2-5; weak D call: TRBD2 (6 bases). In germline, CDR1 is SEHNR, CDR2 FQNEAQ (reference sequence). The CDR3 is 16 residues long. The ends were cut back, 3 bases at V and 1 base at J, with 15 bases in the middle. This CDR3 reads CASSFRHSGGQETQYF. CDR3 DNA: TGTGCCAGCAGCTTCCGCCATTCCGGGGGCCAAGAGACCCAGTACTTC.

The rearrangement joins TRBV15 to TRBJ2-7; 16 bases map to TRBD2. Germline loops: CDR1 LNHNV, CDR2 YYDKDF (reference sequence). V lost 4 bases and J lost 7; bases outside the gene matches: 4. CDR3 length equals 15 residues. CDR3 nucleotide sequence: TGTGCCACCAGCACCGGGACTAGCGGGGGGGGTGAGCAGTACTTC. Translating gives CATSTGTSGGGEQYF.

This chain joins TRBV15 and TRBJ1-1; possible D gene TRBD1, 6 bases. V gave up 4 bases and J gave up 6 bases, with 21 bases separating them. Germline V gene data show CDR1 as LNHNV and CDR2 as YYDKDF (reference sequence). The CDR3 covers 16 residues. Written as DNA, the CDR3 is TGTGCCACCAGCATTAGGGGCCCGGGACACCTCGCTGAAGCTTTCTTT. It codes for CATSIRGPGHLAEAFF.

V is TRBV3-1 (or the pseudogene TRBV3-2) and J is TRBJ1-2, with unresolved D. The V end was cut by 4 bases, the J end by 2 bases, with 11 bases between. Germline loops: CDR1 LGHDT, CDR2 YNNKEL (reference sequence). CDR3 length equals 14 residues. For the CDR3, the DNA is TGTGCCAGCAGCCTTTCTTCGGTCAACTATGGCTACACCTTC. Translation: CASSLSSVNYGYTF.

This clone is deemed medium-sized. This chain joins TRBV7-6 and TRBJ2-7; 8 bases map to TRBD1. The germline V gene encodes CDR1 SGHVS and CDR2 FNYEAQ. The CDR3 is 14 residues long. V lost 5 bases to trimming and J lost 2 bases; unmatched junction nucleotides: 5. CDR3 DNA sequence: TGTGCCAGCAGCCTCGACAGGGGTCCCTACGAGCAGTACTTC. Translation: CASSLDRGPYEQYF.

The CDR3 spells CASSAGAGGGPQYF. The CDR3 bases are TGTGCCAGCAGCGCTGGGGCGGGGGGCGGCCCCCAGTACTTC. The chain employs TRBV6-5 and TRBJ2-5; 8 nucleotides align to TRBD2. This CDR3 is 14 amino acids long. The germline CDR1 and CDR2 sequences are MNHEY and SVGAGI. The junction had 12 bases not matched to a gene; V was cut back by 6 bases and J by 9 bases.

The rearrangement links TRBV5-4 to TRBJ1-3, with 7 bases fitting TRBD1. CDR1 and CDR2 (germline): SGHNT, YYREEE (reference sequence). V lost 4 bases, J lost 3 bases, and 10 bases stayed unmatched. This CDR3 has 16 amino acids. The CDR3 DNA reads TGTGCCAGCAGCGCCGGGACAGTGGGTGTTGGAAACACCATATATTTT. It specifies CASSAGTVGVGNTIYF.

The CDR3 spells CAISIAGNQETQYF. The CDR3 DNA reads as TGTGCCATCAGTATAGCGGGAAACCAAGAGACCCAGTACTTC. The gene calls are TRBV10-3 and TRBJ2-5, with 8 bases fitting TRBD2. CDR3 length equals 14 residues. The germline V gene encodes CDR1 ENHRY and CDR2 SYGVKD. The junction had 2 bases not matched to a gene; V was cut back by 5 bases and J by 0 bases.

This sequence joins TRBV19 and TRBJ2-1; 7 bases align to TRBD2. The V gene's germline CDR1 is LNHDA and CDR2 SQIVND (reference sequence). The V and J ends lost 7 bases and 0 bases, in that order; junction bases with no gene match: 3. The CDR3 contains 14 residues. CDR3 coding DNA: TGTGCCAGTAAGTGGACTAGCTCCTACAATGAGCAGTTCTTC. This codes for CASKWTSSYNEQFF.

The J gene is TRBJ1-1, the V gene TRBV7-2; D is unclear. Per the germline V gene, CDR1 is SGHTA and CDR2 is FQGNSA. The CDR3 consists of 15 residues. V lost 3 bases to trimming and J lost 2 bases, with 13 bases between them. The CDR3 spells CASSFLGLPNTEAFF. The CDR3 DNA reads TGTGCCAGCAGCTTCCTCGGTCTACCAAACACTGAAGCTTTCTTT.

The genes are TRBV10-1 and TRBJ1-6; 8 positions agree with TRBD1. V shed 6 bases, J shed 0 bases, and the junction held 25 bases outside the gene matches. CDR3 length: 23 residues. The germline V gene has CDR1 WNHNN and CDR2 SYGVQD (reference sequence). CDR3 DNA sequence: TGCGCCAGCAGACCCTCGGTCCGAGGGTTCGGACAGGGCCTCCTCTCCTATAATTCACCCCTCCACTTT. Amino acid sequence: CASRPSVRGFGQGLLSYNSPLHF.

This sequence joins TRBV29-1 and TRBJ1-3; D is unresolved. Germline values: CDR1 SQVTM, CDR2 ANQGSEA. The CDR3 runs to 13 residues. The V and J ends lost 6 bases and 0 bases respectively, with 9 bases between them. In DNA form, the CDR3 reads TGCAGCGTCACGGAGGACTCTGGAAACACCATATATTTT. As protein: CSVTEDSGNTIYF.

This chain connects TRBV5-1 to TRBJ2-5; TRBD1 aligns across 10 bases. The CDR3 is 14 residues long. Unmatched junction bases numbered 1, after V lost 2 bases and J lost 3 bases. The germline V gene has CDR1 SGHRS and CDR2 YFSETQ. CDR3 bases: TGCGCCAGCAGCTTCGGGACAGGGGAAGAGACCCAGTACTTC. Residues: CASSFGTGEETQYF.

The chain recombines TRBV2 with TRBJ2-4, with a weak D call TRBD1 (6 bases). The CDR3 contains 12 residues. V was clipped by 3 bases and J by 9 bases, with 9 bases between them. Germline lookup yields CDR1 SNHLY and CDR2 FYNNEI. The CDR3 spells CASSEGTTIQYF. CDR3 DNA sequence: TGTGCCAGCAGTGAGGGGACAACCATTCAGTACTTC.

This rearrangement joins TRBV5-1 to TRBJ2-5; 14 positions match TRBD2. The CDR3 runs 17 residues. Germline V gene sequence: CDR1 SGHRS, CDR2 YFSETQ. Unmatched junction bases numbered 3, after V lost 0 bases and J lost 2 bases. The CDR3 bases are TGCGCCAGCAGCTTGGGACTAGCGGGAGGGGCACAAGAGACCCAGTACTTC. Protein product: CASSLGLAGGAQETQYF.

This chain uses TRBV7-2 with TRBJ1-2; D is undetermined. From germline, CDR1 is SGHTA and CDR2 FQGNSA. CDR3 length equals 14 residues. V dropped 4 bases and J dropped 3 bases, with 12 bases sitting between them. The CDR3 DNA sequence: TGTGCCAGCAGCTCCACCCCCCGGGACTATGGCTACACCTTC. Its protein is CASSSTPRDYGYTF.

This chain uses TRBV6-6 with TRBJ2-4, with D maybe TRBD1 (6 bases). Germline V CDR1 and CDR2: MNHNY, SVGAGI (reference sequence). V shed 5 bases and J shed 0 bases, with 14 bases lying between them. The CDR3 is made up of 16 amino acids. The CDR3 bases are TGTGCCAGCAGTATGGGACAATTGATAGCCAAAAACATTCAGTACTTC. Translated, it gives CASSMGQLIAKNIQYF.

Remarks on this clone: Other DNA sequences of this sample code for an identical CDR3. J is TRBJ2-1 and V is TRBV4-1; 13 bases agree with TRBD2. The germline gives CDR1 MGHRA, CDR2 YSYEKL. The trim removed 0 bases at V and 3 bases at J, leaving 8 bases unmatched. The length of the CDR3 is 19 residues. CDR3 residues: CASSQDRTSGGLIYNEQFF. In nucleotides, the CDR3 is TGCGCCAGCAGCCAAGATCGGACTAGCGGGGGACTGATCTACAATGAGCAGTTCTTC.

The J gene is TRBJ1-5, the V gene TRBV7-8; maybe TRBD1 (6 bases). Germline V CDR1 and CDR2: SGHVS, FQNEAQ. The CDR3 totals 14 residues. V lost 5 bases and J 3 bases, leaving 11 bases between the germline ends. CDR3 nucleotide sequence: TGTGCCAGCAGCAGCGGACAGAACAATCAGCCCCAGCATTTT. Its translation is CASSSGQNNQPQHF.